A selection of T cell receptor beta chains follows, all from one sample in a study of T cell responses to AZD1222 COVID-19 vaccine. Clones were sequenced by immunoSEQ multiplex PCR, and TCRdb holds only the in-frame ones, with some missing. This table holds about 60,000 clones, approximately 86% found once. The specimen was peripheral blood, collected 28 days after the second AZD1222 dose. The receptor source for this set is an adult who received the AZD1222 COVID-19 vaccine. CDR3s include the opening cysteine and the closing phenylalanine or tryptophan.

j_call v_call cdr3_aa
TRBJ2-1 TRBV6-1 CASSEAAGDFNFF
TRBJ2-5 TRBV7-2 CASSMDGQETQYF
TRBJ2-3 TRBV3-1/TRBV3-2 CASSRRTGTDTQYF
TRBJ2-7 TRBV2 CASNPTDTRQYF
TRBJ2-1 TRBV19 CASSIRGGLAGTAYNEQFF
TRBJ2-1 TRBV14 CASSQGVPTYNEQFF
TRBJ2-3 TRBV24-1 CATSDGTSGRALPLYTQYF
TRBJ2-6 TRBV18 CASSPISGANVLTF
TRBJ2-3 TRBV7-2 CASSLGSPDTQYF
TRBJ2-7 TRBV28 CASSTPGTGGYEQYF
TRBJ2-1 TRBV11-1 CASTMDSYEQFF
TRBJ1-1 TRBV28 CASRTQGRGNTEAFF
TRBJ1-5 TRBV7-2 CASSSPDSFNQPQHF
TRBJ1-5 TRBV4-2 CASSQVVGGVQPQHF
TRBJ2-3 TRBV7-9 CASSLDRAVTDTQYF
TRBJ2-7 TRBV6-5 CASRRLSNSYEQYF
TRBJ1-3 TRBV10-3 CAIGSSGNTIYF
TRBJ2-5 TRBV5-1 CASRNAGVGQETQYF
TRBJ2-2 TRBV20-1 CSATFTGELFF
TRBJ1-3 TRBV5-8 CASRLWTYSGNTIYF
TRBJ2-7 TRBV29-1 CSVAPDSSYEQYF
TRBJ2-1 TRBV24-1 CATAASGSGSEQFF
TRBJ1-1 TRBV5-1 CASSFEGGTEAFF
TRBJ1-4 TRBV5-8 CASSFGPVPRDEKLFF
TRBJ1-1 TRBV24-1 CATSKAGAMNTEAFF
TRBJ1-2 TRBV28 CASQTGGDYGYTF
TRBJ2-7 TRBV18 CASSPPEGEQYF
TRBJ2-1 TRBV2 CASRRSRGANDNEQFF
TRBJ1-2 TRBV18 CASSRPGQGSGYTF
TRBJ1-1 TRBV18 CASSSEYNTEAFF
TRBJ2-2 TRBV12-3/TRBV12-4 CASILQGRGELFF
TRBJ2-1 TRBV19 CASSMAGLAEYNEQFF
TRBJ1-1 TRBV3-1/TRBV3-2 CASSQNRYTEAFF
TRBJ2-1 TRBV27 CASSKRLTGGLNEQFF
TRBJ2-3 TRBV7-8 CASSSPVVAGGVGDTQYF
TRBJ2-7 TRBV7-2 CASSSRSGVGESEQYF
TRBJ2-7 TRBV5-1 CASSLDPSYEQYF
TRBJ1-4 TRBV6-5 CASSYRGTAEKLFF
TRBJ2-1 TRBV12-2 CASRYWTSGFYNEQFF
TRBJ2-5 TRBV28 CASGAGGRETQYF
TRBJ2-3 TRBV4-1 CASSLTGDRMTDTQYF
TRBJ1-6 TRBV10-3 CAISRRDRNNSPLHF
TRBJ2-3 TRBV19 CASSTLAGDLGTQYF
TRBJ2-7 TRBV6-1 CASSDPATASF
TRBJ1-5 TRBV19 CASKGPYQPQHF
TRBJ2-1 TRBV6-5 CASSQGINEQFF
TRBJ1-2 TRBV7-2 CASSLPRQTGYTF
TRBJ2-7 TRBV28 CASTPGGTGAYEQYF
TRBJ2-2 TRBV5-1 CASSLTGSGELFF
TRBJ1-2 TRBV5-1 CASSFPGPLYGYTF
TRBJ2-6 TRBV5-4 CASSLGRVHSGANVLTF